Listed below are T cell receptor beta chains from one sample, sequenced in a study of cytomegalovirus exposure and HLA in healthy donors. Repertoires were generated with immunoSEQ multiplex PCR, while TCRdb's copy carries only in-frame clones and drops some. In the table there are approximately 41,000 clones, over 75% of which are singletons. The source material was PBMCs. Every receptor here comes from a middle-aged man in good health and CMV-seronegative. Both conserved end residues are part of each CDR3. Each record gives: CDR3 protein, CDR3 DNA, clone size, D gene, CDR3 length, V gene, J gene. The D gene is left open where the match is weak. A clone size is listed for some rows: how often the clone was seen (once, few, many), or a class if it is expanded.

CDR3 protein: CASSFNPGGHYGYTF
CDR3 DNA: TGTGCCAGCAGTTTCAACCCGGGGGGGCACTATGGCTACACCTTC
clone size: NA
D gene: NA
CDR3 length: 15
V gene: TRBV6-6
J gene: TRBJ1-2

CDR3 protein: CASSLSGFGTEAFF
CDR3 DNA: TGTGCCAGCAGCTTATCCGGGTTCGGCACTGAAGCTTTCTTT
clone size: NA
D gene: NA
CDR3 length: 14
V gene: TRBV7-3
J gene: TRBJ1-1

CDR3 protein: CASSTGTSFTDTQYF
CDR3 DNA: TGTGCCAGCAGTACCGGGACTAGCTTCACAGATACGCAGTATTTT
clone size: NA
D gene: TRBD2
CDR3 length: 15
V gene: TRBV28
J gene: TRBJ2-3

CDR3 protein: CASSGDILQETQYF
CDR3 DNA: TGTGCCAGCAGCGGGGACATTCTACAAGAGACCCAGTACTTC
clone size: NA
D gene: NA
CDR3 length: 14
V gene: TRBV9
J gene: TRBJ2-5

CDR3 protein: CASSMTALNTEAFF
CDR3 DNA: TGTGCCAGCAGCATGACAGCACTGAACACTGAAGCTTTCTTT
clone size: NA
D gene: NA
CDR3 length: 14
V gene: TRBV7-6
J gene: TRBJ1-1

CDR3 protein: CASSQDRGGTEAFF
CDR3 DNA: TGCGCCAGCAGCCAAGATAGGGGGGGAACTGAAGCTTTCTTT
clone size: once
D gene: NA
CDR3 length: 14
V gene: TRBV4-3
J gene: TRBJ1-1

CDR3 protein: CASSLGQGVGEQFF
CDR3 DNA: TGCGCCAGCAGCTTGGGACAGGGGGTCGGTGAGCAGTTCTTC
clone size: NA
D gene: TRBD1
CDR3 length: 14
V gene: TRBV5-1
J gene: TRBJ2-1

CDR3 protein: CASSPRGPVFPYGYTF
CDR3 DNA: TGTGCCAGCAGCCCTAGGGGGCCCGTTTTTCCCTATGGCTACACCTTC
clone size: NA
D gene: NA
CDR3 length: 16
V gene: TRBV12-1
J gene: TRBJ1-2

CDR3 protein: CASSYGRGIDTQYF
CDR3 DNA: TGTGCCAGCAGTTACGGCAGGGGGATAGATACGCAGTATTTT
clone size: NA
D gene: TRBD1
CDR3 length: 14
V gene: TRBV6-6
J gene: TRBJ2-3

CDR3 protein: CASSEGPYYEQYF
CDR3 DNA: TGCGCCAGCAGTGAGGGTCCCTACTACGAGCAGTACTTC
clone size: NA
D gene: NA
CDR3 length: 13
V gene: TRBV5-1
J gene: TRBJ2-7

CDR3 protein: CASSPGTGGRNNQPQHF
CDR3 DNA: TGCGCCAGCAGCCCCGGGACAGGGGGTAGGAACAATCAGCCCCAGCATTTT
clone size: NA
D gene: TRBD1
CDR3 length: 17
V gene: TRBV5-1
J gene: TRBJ1-5

CDR3 protein: CASSYSGVGSYEQYF
CDR3 DNA: TGTGCCAGCAGTTACTCAGGGGTCGGCTCCTACGAGCAGTACTTC
clone size: NA
D gene: NA
CDR3 length: 15
V gene: TRBV6-5
J gene: TRBJ2-7

CDR3 protein: CASSQTPASLTDTQYF
CDR3 DNA: TGTGCCAGCAGCCAAACTCCGGCTAGCCTCACAGATACGCAGTATTTT
clone size: NA
D gene: NA
CDR3 length: 16
V gene: TRBV4-2
J gene: TRBJ2-3

CDR3 protein: CASSFPRGGGRTETQYF
CDR3 DNA: TGTGCCAGCAGCTTTCCCCGGGGAGGGGGTCGAACGGAGACCCAGTACTTC
clone size: NA
D gene: NA
CDR3 length: 17
V gene: TRBV9
J gene: TRBJ2-5

CDR3 protein: CASSLGGRSNQPQHF
CDR3 DNA: TGCGCCAGCAGCCTGGGGGGGCGCAGCAATCAGCCCCAGCATTTT
clone size: NA
D gene: NA
CDR3 length: 15
V gene: TRBV5-1
J gene: TRBJ1-5

CDR3 protein: CASTPLSSGNTIYF
CDR3 DNA: TGTGCCAGTACCCCATTGAGCTCTGGAAACACCATATATTTT
clone size: NA
D gene: NA
CDR3 length: 14
V gene: TRBV19
J gene: TRBJ1-3

CDR3 protein: CASSSQTSVSSYEQYF
CDR3 DNA: TGCGCCAGCAGCTCCCAGACTAGCGTAAGCTCCTACGAGCAGTACTTC
clone size: few
D gene: TRBD2
CDR3 length: 16
V gene: TRBV5-1
J gene: TRBJ2-7

CDR3 protein: CASSQFSGENTGELFF
CDR3 DNA: TGCGCCAGCAGCCAGTTCTCAGGGGAAAACACCGGGGAGCTGTTTTTT
clone size: NA
D gene: NA
CDR3 length: 16
V gene: TRBV4-1
J gene: TRBJ2-2

CDR3 protein: CASSSYSYEQYF
CDR3 DNA: TGTGCCAGCAGCTCTTACTCCTACGAGCAGTACTTC
clone size: NA
D gene: NA
CDR3 length: 12
V gene: TRBV7-2
J gene: TRBJ2-7

CDR3 protein: CASSPGVSTEAFF
CDR3 DNA: TGTGCCAGCAGCCCAGGGGTTTCGACTGAAGCTTTCTTT
clone size: NA
D gene: NA
CDR3 length: 13
V gene: TRBV7-9
J gene: TRBJ1-1

CDR3 protein: CASSIPYKQGIVRNQPQHF
CDR3 DNA: TGTGCCAGTAGTATACCCTATAAACAGGGTATAGTAAGGAATCAGCCCCAGCATTTT
clone size: NA
D gene: NA
CDR3 length: 19
V gene: TRBV19
J gene: TRBJ1-5

CDR3 protein: CASSQQEGGYEQYF
CDR3 DNA: TGTGCCAGCAGCCAACAGGAAGGGGGCTACGAGCAGTACTTC
clone size: few
D gene: NA
CDR3 length: 14
V gene: TRBV7-2
J gene: TRBJ2-7

CDR3 protein: CASKGGDSPLHF
CDR3 DNA: TGTGCCAGCAAGGGGGGGGATTCACCCCTCCACTTT
clone size: NA
D gene: NA
CDR3 length: 12
V gene: TRBV6-5
J gene: TRBJ1-6

CDR3 protein: CASSRGNSPLHF
CDR3 DNA: TGTGCCAGCAGCCGCGGAAATTCACCCCTCCACTTT
clone size: NA
D gene: NA
CDR3 length: 12
V gene: TRBV7-2
J gene: TRBJ1-6

CDR3 protein: CASSTAGNEKLFF
CDR3 DNA: TGCGCCAGCAGCACCGCGGGGAATGAAAAACTGTTTTTT
clone size: NA
D gene: NA
CDR3 length: 13
V gene: TRBV5-1
J gene: TRBJ1-4

CDR3 protein: CASSQDPGTSGRGFF
CDR3 DNA: TGCGCCAGCAGCCAAGACCCCGGGACTAGCGGTCGGGGGTTCTTC
clone size: few
D gene: TRBD2
CDR3 length: 15
V gene: TRBV4-1
J gene: TRBJ2-1

CDR3 protein: CASSTGTGGYTDTQYF
CDR3 DNA: TGTGCCAGCAGCACCGGGACAGGGGGGTACACAGATACGCAGTATTTT
clone size: few
D gene: TRBD1
CDR3 length: 16
V gene: TRBV5-4
J gene: TRBJ2-3

CDR3 protein: CASSPNRDRQTGQYF
CDR3 DNA: TGTGCCAGCTCACCCAACCGGGACAGACAAACTGGGCAGTACTTC
clone size: NA
D gene: TRBD1
CDR3 length: 15
V gene: TRBV18
J gene: TRBJ2-7

CDR3 protein: CASSPGGSYNEQFF
CDR3 DNA: TGTGCCAGCAGCCCGGGGGGCTCCTACAATGAGCAGTTCTTC
clone size: NA
D gene: TRBD2
CDR3 length: 14
V gene: TRBV9
J gene: TRBJ2-1

CDR3 protein: CASSIPARQGQGYTF
CDR3 DNA: TGTGCCAGCAGTATTCCCGCTCGACAGGGGCAGGGCTACACCTTC
clone size: NA
D gene: TRBD1
CDR3 length: 15
V gene: TRBV6-1
J gene: TRBJ1-2

CDR3 protein: CASSPPGQGEANYGYTF
CDR3 DNA: TGTGCCAGCTCACCACCGGGACAGGGGGAAGCTAACTATGGCTACACCTTC
clone size: NA
D gene: TRBD1
CDR3 length: 17
V gene: TRBV18
J gene: TRBJ1-2

CDR3 protein: CASSSLVGAGGYTF
CDR3 DNA: TGTGCCAGCAGTTCTCTTGTAGGGGCTGGAGGCTACACCTTC
clone size: NA
D gene: NA
CDR3 length: 14
V gene: TRBV28
J gene: TRBJ1-2

CDR3 protein: CASTFTGYQETQYF
CDR3 DNA: TGTGCCAGCACCTTTACAGGGTACCAAGAGACCCAGTACTTC
clone size: NA
D gene: NA
CDR3 length: 14
V gene: TRBV2
J gene: TRBJ2-5

CDR3 protein: CASSPGRLLDTQYF
CDR3 DNA: TGTGCCAGCAGCCCAGGGAGGCTGTTGGATACGCAGTATTTT
clone size: NA
D gene: NA
CDR3 length: 14
V gene: TRBV14
J gene: TRBJ2-3

CDR3 protein: CASSLHAEAFF
CDR3 DNA: TGTGCCAGCAGTTTACACGCTGAAGCTTTCTTT
clone size: once
D gene: NA
CDR3 length: 11
V gene: TRBV6-1
J gene: TRBJ1-1

CDR3 protein: CASSLIGLTGRGYTF
CDR3 DNA: TGTGCCAGCAGCTTAATCGGGTTGACAGGCAGAGGCTACACCTTC
clone size: once
D gene: NA
CDR3 length: 15
V gene: TRBV7-9
J gene: TRBJ1-2

CDR3 protein: CASSIGPGGHNEQFF
CDR3 DNA: TGTGCCAGTAGTATAGGACCGGGGGGGCACAATGAGCAGTTCTTC
clone size: NA
D gene: TRBD2
CDR3 length: 15
V gene: TRBV19
J gene: TRBJ2-1

CDR3 protein: CASSLYPGTYEQYF
CDR3 DNA: TGTGCCAGCAGCTTATACCCAGGCACCTACGAGCAGTACTTC
clone size: NA
D gene: NA
CDR3 length: 14
V gene: TRBV7-2
J gene: TRBJ2-7

CDR3 protein: CASSYTDRGPQHF
CDR3 DNA: TGTGCCAGCAGTTACACGGACAGGGGGCCCCAGCATTTT
clone size: NA
D gene: TRBD1
CDR3 length: 13
V gene: TRBV6-5
J gene: TRBJ1-5

CDR3 protein: CASGGGPPNTGELFF
CDR3 DNA: TGTGCCAGCGGGGGGGGGCCTCCGAACACCGGGGAGCTGTTTTTT
clone size: NA
D gene: NA
CDR3 length: 15
V gene: TRBV2
J gene: TRBJ2-2

CDR3 protein: CSVELAGEGRETQYF
CDR3 DNA: TGCAGCGTTGAGTTAGCGGGAGAAGGTAGGGAGACCCAGTACTTC
clone size: NA
D gene: TRBD2
CDR3 length: 15
V gene: TRBV29-1
J gene: TRBJ2-5

CDR3 protein: CASSPAWGGAETQYF
CDR3 DNA: TGTGCCAGCAGCCCAGCTTGGGGCGGGGCAGAGACCCAGTACTTC
clone size: NA
D gene: NA
CDR3 length: 15
V gene: TRBV27
J gene: TRBJ2-5

CDR3 protein: CASSTIGRGGSPYEQYF
CDR3 DNA: TGCGCCAGCAGCACAATCGGACGGGGGGGCTCCCCCTACGAGCAGTACTTC
clone size: NA
D gene: TRBD2
CDR3 length: 17
V gene: TRBV10-1
J gene: TRBJ2-7

CDR3 protein: CASSLGGHLDSPLHF
CDR3 DNA: TGTGCCAGCAGTTTAGGCGGACATCTAGATTCACCCCTCCACTTT
clone size: NA
D gene: NA
CDR3 length: 15
V gene: TRBV28
J gene: TRBJ1-6

CDR3 protein: CSAGAAAYEQYF
CDR3 DNA: TGTTCCGCTGGGGCGGCCGCCTACGAGCAGTACTTC
clone size: NA
D gene: NA
CDR3 length: 12
V gene: TRBV7-9
J gene: TRBJ2-7

CDR3 protein: CASSFGSGGNQPQHF
CDR3 DNA: TGTGCCAGCAGCTTTGGTTCAGGGGGAAATCAGCCCCAGCATTTT
clone size: once
D gene: TRBD1
CDR3 length: 15
V gene: TRBV5-5
J gene: TRBJ1-5

CDR3 protein: CAIKPTGDGNSPLHF
CDR3 DNA: TGTGCCATCAAGCCGACAGGGGATGGGAATTCACCCCTCCACTTT
clone size: NA
D gene: TRBD1
CDR3 length: 15
V gene: TRBV10-3
J gene: TRBJ1-6

CDR3 protein: CASSKEVNTEAFF
CDR3 DNA: TGTGCTAGCAGCAAAGAGGTGAACACTGAAGCTTTCTTT
clone size: once
D gene: NA
CDR3 length: 13
V gene: TRBV7-7
J gene: TRBJ1-1

CDR3 protein: CASSLGQASAIDHGYTF
CDR3 DNA: TGTGCCAGCAGCTTGGGACAGGCAAGCGCAATCGATCATGGCTACACCTTC
clone size: NA
D gene: NA
CDR3 length: 17
V gene: TRBV5-4
J gene: TRBJ1-2

CDR3 protein: CASSPLGGYEQYF
CDR3 DNA: TGTGCCAGCAGCCCACTCGGGGGATACGAGCAGTACTTC
clone size: NA
D gene: NA
CDR3 length: 13
V gene: TRBV7-3
J gene: TRBJ2-7

CDR3 protein: CASSLLGQGYGYTF
CDR3 DNA: TGTGCCAGCAGCTTACTCGGACAGGGGTATGGCTACACCTTC
clone size: NA
D gene: TRBD1
CDR3 length: 14
V gene: TRBV7-2
J gene: TRBJ1-2

CDR3 protein: CASFPGQLIYEQYF
CDR3 DNA: TGTGCCAGTTTCCCGGGACAGCTTATCTACGAGCAGTACTTT
clone size: NA
D gene: TRBD1
CDR3 length: 14
V gene: TRBV28
J gene: TRBJ2-7

CDR3 protein: CASSLVRAGEAFF
CDR3 DNA: TGTGCCAGCAGCTTAGTCCGCGCTGGTGAAGCTTTCTTT
clone size: NA
D gene: NA
CDR3 length: 13
V gene: TRBV7-2
J gene: TRBJ1-1

CDR3 protein: CASSVTGGGDTGELFF
CDR3 DNA: TGTGCCAGCAGCGTAACGGGAGGAGGGGACACCGGGGAGCTGTTTTTT
clone size: NA
D gene: TRBD2
CDR3 length: 16
V gene: TRBV9
J gene: TRBJ2-2

CDR3 protein: CASSLLPGQRYEQYF
CDR3 DNA: TGTGCCAGCAGTTTATTGCCGGGACAGAGGTACGAGCAGTACTTC
clone size: NA
D gene: TRBD1
CDR3 length: 15
V gene: TRBV27
J gene: TRBJ2-7

CDR3 protein: CASSFRNTGELFF
CDR3 DNA: TGTGCCAGCAGCTTTAGGAACACCGGGGAGCTGTTTTTT
clone size: NA
D gene: NA
CDR3 length: 13
V gene: TRBV7-9
J gene: TRBJ2-2

CDR3 protein: CASSFRGWVNIQYF
CDR3 DNA: TGTGCCAGCAGCTTCAGGGGGTGGGTAAACATTCAGTACTTC
clone size: once
D gene: TRBD1
CDR3 length: 14
V gene: TRBV7-2
J gene: TRBJ2-4

CDR3 protein: CSSSSNSDRDYGYTF
CDR3 DNA: TGTTCCAGCAGCTCAAATTCCGACAGAGACTATGGCTACACCTTC
clone size: NA
D gene: NA
CDR3 length: 15
V gene: TRBV7-9
J gene: TRBJ1-2

CDR3 protein: CASSYRSNSNQPQHF
CDR3 DNA: TGTGCCAGCAGCTACAGGAGCAATAGCAATCAGCCCCAGCATTTT
clone size: NA
D gene: NA
CDR3 length: 15
V gene: TRBV7-2
J gene: TRBJ1-5

CDR3 protein: CASSLSEGGAFF
CDR3 DNA: TGTGCCAGCAGCTTGTCTGAGGGTGGAGCTTTCTTT
clone size: NA
D gene: NA
CDR3 length: 12
V gene: TRBV5-6
J gene: TRBJ1-1